A selection of T cell receptor beta chains follows, all from one sample in a study of blood T cell repertoires in COVID-19. Method: immunoSEQ multiplex PCR; TCRdb's copy keeps in-frame clones and lacks some. Among about 300,000 clones listed, about 85% were seen once. Sequenced sample: PBMCs or T cells enriched from blood (not recorded which). The receptors here all came from a woman aged 25 to 45 who had been exposed to COVID-19. The CDR3 runs from the conserved cysteine through the conserved F or W. The D gene is left open where the match is weak. Size values are once, few and many counts, or a class for expanded clones, and some rows have none.

J gene	clone size	D gene	V gene	CDR3 protein	CDR3 DNA
TRBJ1-5	.	TRBD1	TRBV30	CAWTKGQGTQPQHF	TGTGCCTGGACCAAAGGACAGGGTACTCAGCCCCAGCATTTT
TRBJ2-5	.	.	TRBV27	CASSQVFLARVQETQYF	TGTGCCAGCAGCCAAGTGTTCCTTGCCAGGGTCCAAGAGACCCAGTACTTC
TRBJ1-2	.	.	TRBV27	CASSPSLTGFRTF	TGTGCCAGCAGTCCATCCCTAACAGGGTTCCGTACCTTC
TRBJ1-4	.	.	TRBV7-8	CASSPPSGGNEKLFF	TGTGCCAGCAGCCCCCCCTCAGGAGGGAATGAAAAACTGTTTTTT
TRBJ1-2	.	.	TRBV30	CAWSAPPPGQANYGYTF	TGTGCCTGGAGTGCGCCCCCCCCAGGGCAGGCTAACTATGGCTACACCTTC
TRBJ2-1	.	.	TRBV30	CAWSPRGWGPYNEQFF	TGTGCCTGGAGCCCCCGGGGTTGGGGGCCGTACAATGAGCAGTTCTTC
TRBJ2-7	.	.	TRBV7-9	CASSSVLVYEQYF	TGTGCCAGCAGCTCAGTACTAGTCTACGAGCAGTACTTC
TRBJ2-1	.	.	TRBV6-5	CASGVAEEQFF	TGTGCCAGCGGGGTAGCGGAGGAGCAGTTCTTC
TRBJ2-4	once	TRBD1	TRBV5-4	CASSLAGTGFMAKNIQYF	TGTGCCAGCAGCTTGGCAGGGACAGGGTTCATGGCCAAAAACATTCAGTACTTC
TRBJ1-4	.	TRBD1	TRBV7-9	CASSLAGQGSEKLFF	TGTGCCAGCAGCTTGGCGGGACAGGGATCTGAAAAACTGTTTTTT
TRBJ1-5	.	.	TRBV10-3	CAISESGTGGNQPQHF	TGTGCCATCAGTGAGTCTGGAACAGGAGGGAATCAGCCCCAGCATTTT
TRBJ2-1	once	.	TRBV7-8	CASSLVSSSISYNEQFF	TGTGCCAGCAGCTTAGTCTCCAGTTCAATCTCCTACAATGAGCAGTTCTTC
TRBJ2-3	.	TRBD2	TRBV27	CASSSRTSGRNTQYF	TGTGCCAGCAGTTCCCGGACTAGCGGGAGGAATACGCAGTATTTT
TRBJ1-1	.	.	TRBV3-1/TRBV3-2	CASSQDDSYTEAFF	TGTGCCAGCAGCCAAGACGACAGTTACACTGAAGCTTTCTTT
TRBJ1-5	.	TRBD1	TRBV28	CASSSRRQGKGQPQHF	TGTGCCAGCAGTTCCCGGCGACAGGGTAAGGGGCAGCCCCAGCATTTT
TRBJ1-1	once	TRBD1	TRBV27	CASSFSLIGTGNTEAFF	TGTGCCAGCAGTTTCAGTCTGATCGGGACAGGTAACACTGAAGCTTTCTTT
TRBJ1-1	.	TRBD1	TRBV12-3/TRBV12-4	CASRGQEVTEAFF	TGTGCCAGCAGGGGACAGGAAGTCACTGAAGCTTTCTTT
TRBJ2-4	once	.	TRBV4-2	CASSQESGAKNIQYF	TGTGCCAGCAGCCAAGAATCGGGGGCCAAAAACATTCAGTACTTC
TRBJ2-2	.	TRBD2	TRBV2	CASSELSRSGRNTGELFF	TGTGCCAGCAGTGAATTGTCGCGAAGCGGGAGGAACACCGGGGAGCTGTTTTTT
TRBJ2-7	.	TRBD2	TRBV4-1	CASSQEFLAGGAYEQYF	TGCGCCAGCAGCCAAGAATTCCTAGCGGGAGGAGCCTACGAGCAGTACTTC
TRBJ2-5	many	TRBD1	TRBV5-1	CASNAGTGLETQYF	TGCGCCAGCAACGCCGGGACAGGGTTAGAGACCCAGTACTTC
TRBJ2-4	.	.	TRBV7-9	CASSLSTVDIQYF	TGTGCCAGCAGCTTATCTACTGTGGACATTCAGTACTTC
TRBJ1-5	few	TRBD1	TRBV30	CAWSVGQGAGQPQHF	TGTGCCTGGAGTGTAGGACAGGGGGCAGGTCAGCCCCAGCATTTT
TRBJ1-6	.	TRBD1	TRBV15	CATSRAFFQGGNSPLHF	TGTGCCACCAGCAGAGCCTTCTTTCAGGGGGGAAATTCACCCCTCCACTTT
TRBJ2-7	.	TRBD2	TRBV3-1/TRBV3-2	CASSQGPRGVYEQYF	TGTGCCAGCAGCCAAGGTCCTCGGGGGGTCTACGAGCAGTACTTC
TRBJ2-7	.	TRBD1	TRBV7-9	CASSSPGQGVYEQYF	TGTGCCAGCAGCTCTCCGGGACAGGGAGTTTACGAGCAGTACTTC
TRBJ1-1	.	.	TRBV5-1	CASNLRRGSTEAFF	TGCGCCAGCAATCTCCGCAGGGGAAGCACTGAAGCTTTCTTT
TRBJ2-2	.	.	TRBV7-9	CASSGALQNTGELFF	TGTGCCAGCAGCGGGGCCTTACAGAACACCGGGGAGCTGTTTTTT
TRBJ1-1	.	TRBD1	TRBV5-4	CASSFRQGTNTEAFF	TGTGCCAGCAGCTTTCGACAGGGCACTAACACTGAAGCTTTCTTT
TRBJ1-4	.	TRBD1	TRBV5-6	CASKAGTGGEKLFF	TGTGCCAGCAAAGCCGGGACAGGAGGTGAAAAACTGTTTTTT
TRBJ2-7	.	.	TRBV6-5	CASSYRNYEQYF	TGTGCCAGCAGTTATAGAAACTACGAGCAGTACTTC
TRBJ1-1	.	.	TRBV27	CASSISGQNTEAFF	TGTGCCAGCAGCATCTCAGGACAGAACACTGAAGCTTTCTTT
TRBJ2-1	.	TRBD1	TRBV30	CAWIDRGRINEQFF	TGTGCCTGGATCGACAGGGGGCGTATCAATGAGCAGTTCTTC
TRBJ2-2	.	.	TRBV4-1	CASSRLTGELFF	TGCGCCAGCAGCCGACTCACCGGGGAGCTGTTTTTT
TRBJ1-2	.	TRBD1	TRBV10-3	CAISAQGAGDGYTF	TGTGCCATCAGTGCACAGGGGGCCGGCGATGGCTACACCTTC
TRBJ1-2	.	.	TRBV28	CASSLGSGDGYTF	TGTGCCAGCAGTTTAGGTTCAGGGGATGGCTACACCTTC
TRBJ1-5	.	TRBD1	TRBV28	CASSFRGGGGNQPQHF	TGTGCCAGCAGTTTTAGAGGGGGCGGAGGCAATCAGCCCCAGCATTTT
TRBJ2-1	.	TRBD2	TRBV24-1	CATSDPLVIAGGNEQFF	TGTGCCACCAGTGACCCCCTTGTAATAGCGGGAGGGAATGAGCAGTTCTTC
TRBJ1-2	.	.	TRBV27	CASSAPGREWSYTF	TGTGCCAGCAGCGCCCCGGGGCGGGAATGGAGCTACACCTTC
TRBJ1-1	.	.	TRBV28	CASSARTVNTEAFF	TGTGCCAGCAGTGCGCGGACAGTGAACACTGAAGCTTTCTTT
TRBJ1-4	.	.	TRBV6-1	CASSDLAVGKLFF	TGTGCCAGCAGTGATCTGGCGGTCGGAAAACTGTTTTTT